The clone carrying this T cell receptor beta chain turned up a few times. Its antigen is undetermined. The sample comes from a study of post-analysis software for immune sequencing data. Across the whole study: Clinical courses comprised relapsing-remitting, secondary progressive and progressive-relapsing multiple sclerosis.

Unique molecular identifiers were present in the TCR beta cDNA libraries. From the PCR reads, TCRdb called clonotypes with MiXCR, one entry per CDR3 protein. Here the sample spans a few hundred thousand distinct CDR3 sequences, around 40% being singletons. Study-level points and caveats: Relative to controls, patients with multiple sclerosis showed significantly lower normalized Chao1 diversity.

The sequence was obtained from a girl between 5 and 17 years old with multiple sclerosis. Source material: blood.

The CDR3 coding sequence is TGTGCCAGCTCCCCCAGCTTTGGGACTAGCGATTACAATGAGCAGTTCTTC. Residues: CASSPSFGTSDYNEQFF. The V gene is TRBV6-4, the J gene TRBJ2-1; TRBD2 matches 10 bases. The germline V gene has CDR1 MRHNA and CDR2 SNTAGT. The CDR3 covers 17 residues. Trimming took 8 bases from V and 4 from J; bases not matched to a gene: 14.